What follows describes a single T cell receptor beta chain. Its cognate antigen has yet to be identified. Base qualities are missing; no much larger clone stands one base away. The immunoSEQ Assay, a bias-controlled multiplex PCR, was used to amplify TCRbeta CDR3 regions from genomic DNA. Per the source publication's procedure: Nucleated cell counts per sample were estimated from amplification of reference gene primers within the assay. Sequence reads were collapsed and filtered to measure the absolute abundance of every unique TCRbeta CDR3 rearrangement. Productive Simpson clonality was computed per sample as the square root of Simpson's diversity index over productive rearrangements. The table was pulled from immuneACCESS by TCRdb, which kept in-frame rearrangements only. Such tables lose some clones; where checked, under half of the loss comes from unresolved V genes, and the rest has no known cause. V, J and clone size reflect that table, while D and trimming were determined from the DNA. Present in this sample are 450,000 to 600,000 clones, around 90% of which were seen just once. Under 0.75% of the sample rests with the top ten.

The source of the sample is a study of blood T cell repertoires in COVID-19 (dated by TCRdb to 2018 to 2020). Concerning the study at large: The collaborator samples originated in the United States, Italy and Spain and spanned the acute and convalescent phases of COVID-19. Sample metadata almost always included a de-identified subject ID, COVID-19 status, age in years and sex. Samples came from the ongoing ImmuneRACE study (first 160 participants) plus 1,254 subjects from 6 global collaborators. Where HLA class I and class II types were available, the types were taken from metadata supplied by the sample provider, not from assay-based typing. Deeply sampled blood TCRbeta repertoires from subjects exposed to, actively infected with, or recovered from COVID-19 were included in the dataset. The repertoires were made available in a free public database intended to serve as a resource for research on the immune response to SARS-CoV-2. The material from the prospective study consisted of cDNA or gDNA derived from T cells, B-cell-depleted T cells, or PBMCs.

Compared with germline, V lacks 3 bases and J lacks 12 bases; bases without a gene match: 7. CDR1 and CDR2, per the germline V gene (reference sequence), are LGHDT and YNNKEL. The CDR3 spans 13 residues, from the cysteine through the phenylalanine. Only the CDR3 portion is preserved as DNA: 39 bases, with reading frame beginning at the first base. Enrolling through a virtual design, the prospective study's participants ranged in age from roughly 18 to 95 years and lived across roughly 23 United States geographic areas. In the prospective study, cohorts were assigned on the basis of participant-reported clinical history obtained from a screening survey and a study questionnaire. Recovered participants in ImmuneRACE Cohort 3 were defined as having two consecutive negative NP/OP PCR tests, clearance from a healthcare professional, or resolution of symptoms. Mobile phlebotomists in the prospective study collected whole blood, serum and a nasopharyngeal or oropharyngeal swab from every participant. Over an approximately 2-month period, participants in the prospective study had the option of providing additional blood draws and questionnaires. Before DNA extraction, blood samples from the prospective study were shipped at room temperature or frozen.

Broad study findings and their caveats: The amount of clinical and demographic metadata varied by source and participant and was provided uncurated.

The sequence links TRBV3-1 (or the pseudogene TRBV3-2) to TRBJ2-7; the central 11 bases match TRBD2. The sequence derives from a woman younger than 35 who had recovered from COVID-19. Sequenced input: PBMCs or T cells enriched from blood (not recorded which). The bases are TGTGCCAGCAGCCAGACACTAGCGGGGGCGACGTACTTC. It translates to CASSQTLAGATYF.